These T cell receptor beta chains were read from a single sample in a study of vaccination and CD4 T cells after COVID-19. Their cognate antigens are unknown. TCRdb re-derived calls from the PCR reads in MiXCR, one entry per CDR3 protein. This sample has about 10,000 distinct CDR3 sequences, with over 60% found just once. Sequencing input: CD4+ T cells from blood, cultured in vitro. The receptors were gathered from a human donor who had recovered from COVID-19. The CDR3 runs from the conserved cysteine through the conserved F or W. The D gene is left open where the match is weak. Only some rows state a clone size, as once, few, many or a class for expanded clones.

TGTGCCAGCAGCCCAGACGGTATCAAGCCCCAGCATTTT CASSPDGIKPQHF TRBJ1-5 13 . TRBV12-3/TRBV12-4 few
TGCAGTGCTAGACAGTTGAGGCAGGGGGGGAACTCTGGGGCCAACGTCCTGACTTTC CSARQLRQGGNSGANVLTF TRBJ2-6 19 . TRBV20-1 few
TGTGCCAGCAGTCCCAATAGGGCGGAGAATCAGCCCCAGCATTTT CASSPNRAENQPQHF TRBJ1-5 15 . TRBV27 .
TGCAGTGCCCTATCCAAGGGACCAAAGGGGTACACCTTC CSALSKGPKGYTF TRBJ1-2 13 . TRBV20-1 .
TGTGCCAGCAGTGACTCGAAAGGGGACGGTAGATATGGCTACACCTTC CASSDSKGDGRYGYTF TRBJ1-2 16 . TRBV6-4 .
TGTGCCAGCAGTTCCACCTTCGGGGGAGAGGGGTCCCAGTACTTC CASSSTFGGEGSQYF TRBJ2-5 15 . TRBV6-2/TRBV6-3 .
TGTGCCAGCAGCCCCGGGACCATGTACGAGCAGTACTTC CASSPGTMYEQYF TRBJ2-7 13 . TRBV11-1 .
TGTGCCAGCAGGATTCTGGACAGCTCTGGAAACACCATATATTTT CASRILDSSGNTIYF TRBJ1-3 15 . TRBV6-1 .
TGCAGTGCTATCCTGAGCGCGGGTAATTCACCCCTCCACTTT CSAILSAGNSPLHF TRBJ1-6 14 . TRBV20-1 .
TGCAGTGCCGCCCATACTAACTATGGCTACACCTTC CSAAHTNYGYTF TRBJ1-2 12 . TRBV20-1 .
TGTGCCAGCAGTTTAGACATAGTTGGGGATACGCAGTATTTT CASSLDIVGDTQYF TRBJ2-3 14 . TRBV12-3/TRBV12-4 once
TGTGCCACCAGCCGGAAGACTAGCGGAGGGTCAGAGACCCAGTACTTC CATSRKTSGGSETQYF TRBJ2-5 16 TRBD2 TRBV15 few
TGTGCCAGCAGCTTAATCCCGCAGGGCCTCGGGCGTGGAAATCAGCCCCAGCATTTT CASSLIPQGLGRGNQPQHF TRBJ1-5 19 . TRBV7-8 .
TGTGCCAGCAGTGTAGGGGGCCGGGACAGGAGAAACTATGGCTACACCTTC CASSVGGRDRRNYGYTF TRBJ1-2 17 TRBD1 TRBV27 .
TGTGCCAGCAGCTTCCCGGGCCGTTATGAAGCTTTCTTT CASSFPGRYEAFF TRBJ1-1 13 . TRBV12-3/TRBV12-4 .